The clone carrying this TCR beta chain was found a few times. The antigen is unknown. This specimen belongs to a study of type 1 and type 2 diabetes patients. The wider study: Magnetic bead positive selection isolated CD4+ or CD8+ T cells from PBMCs. Findings and caveats of the study: In CD4+ and CD8+ T cells, type 2 diabetes diversity exceeded type 1.

All diabetic donors were classified as either type 1 or type 2 diabetes. PCR was run on genomic DNA. Amplification of the beta chain CDR3 used 30 forward and 13 reverse multiplex primers. TCRdb analysed the multiplex PCR reads with MiXCR anew, one entry per CDR3 protein. The repertoire holds a few hundred thousand distinct CDR3 sequences, approximately 45% seen once, with roughly 15% in the top ten. The V and J ends lost 1 base and 0 bases respectively, with 13 bases between them. Germline V lookup: CDR1 LNHNV, CDR2 YYDKDF (reference sequence). The CDR3 is 17 amino acids. This sequence originates from a man in his late teens or twenties with type 2 diabetes. V gene TRBV15 combines with J gene TRBJ2-1, with D perhaps matching TRBD2 (7 bases). Material: peripheral blood mononuclear cells (PBMCs). Here the CDR3 DNA reads TGTGCCACCAGCAGAGCGGGGGGCGGGCCCTCCTACAATGAGCAGTTCTTC. Translated: CATSRAGGGPSYNEQFF.